This T cell receptor (beta chain) was captured by sequencing in a study of OX40 agonist ivuxolimab in advanced cancers. Assay: immunoSEQ multiplex PCR; the TCRdb copy retains only in-frame clones and omits some. This sample has some 66,000 clones, with under 85% found just once. The CDR3 is 16 residues long. Germline lookup yields CDR1 KGHSH and CDR2 LQKENI. The V and J ends lost 2 bases and 4 bases, in that order; junction bases with no gene match: 10. Sequencing used CD4+ or CD8+ T cells sorted from blood, obtained in a trial of the OX40 agonist ivuxolimab. The clonotype was recovered from an adult with an advanced solid tumor such as melanoma, head and neck, liver or kidney cancer. The chain employs TRBV18 and TRBJ2-5; 7 bases align to TRBD2. The CDR3, as DNA: TGTGCCAGCTCACCATGGGCGGGAGTGACCTCAGAGACCCAGTACTTC. Its translation is CASSPWAGVTSETQYF.